The source of this T cell receptor (beta chain) is a study of blood T cell repertoires in COVID-19. The length of the CDR3 is 16 residues. CDR1 and CDR2 from the germline V gene are SEHNR and FQNEAQ (reference sequence). J was trimmed by 3 bases and V by 3 bases; bases with no gene match: 8. This clone was seen a few times. Generated by immunoSEQ multiplex PCR, the TCRdb table keeps only in-frame clones and is missing some. Among a few hundred thousand clones listed, less than 90% were seen once. The participants were between roughly 18 and 100 years old and came from about two dozen US areas. Before being deemed recovered, Cohort 3 donors had two negative PCRs, clearance, or symptom resolution.

Sequencing input: PBMCs or T cells enriched from blood (not recorded which). V is TRBV7-9 and J is TRBJ1-1; TRBD1 aligns across 9 bases. This sequence was found in a woman between 40 and 55 years old who had recovered from COVID-19. The CDR3 nucleotides read TGTGCCAGCAGCTTCCCTACAGGGGGCGCGGACACTGAAGCTTTCTTT. Protein: CASSFPTGGADTEAFF.